This T cell receptor beta chain was retrieved from a study of blood T cell repertoires in COVID-19. V shed 6 bases and J 7 bases; nucleotides not matched to a gene: 9. The CDR3 sequence is 14 residues long. CDR1 SNHLY and CDR2 FYNNEI come from the germline V gene. Method: immunoSEQ multiplex PCR; TCRdb's copy keeps in-frame clones and lacks some. The sample carries about 220,000 clones, 82% recorded once. Specimen: peripheral blood. This TCR derives from a woman in her 70s with COVID-19, enrolled during active disease. The V and J genes are TRBV2 and TRBJ1-1; 9 bases fit TRBD1. The CDR3 spells CASRIGTGTSEAFF. The CDR3 DNA reads TGTGCCAGCAGGATCGGGACAGGGACAAGTGAAGCTTTCTTT.